Shown below are 27 T cell receptor beta chains from a single sample sequenced in a study of blood T cell repertoires in COVID-19. Libraries were prepared by immunoSEQ multiplex PCR; TCRdb keeps only in-frame clonotypes and omits some of them. The data contain fewer than 350,000 clones, nearly 90% of them singletons. The sequencing sample was made of PBMCs or T cells enriched from blood (not recorded which). These receptors were obtained from a woman under 40 who had recovered from COVID-19.

Here the CDR3 DNA reads TGTGCCAGCAATATACCCGGGCAGGGAAACACTGAAGCTTTCTTT. Translation: CASNIPGQGNTEAFF. This chain connects TRBV27 to TRBJ1-1, with a possible D match to TRBD1 (5 bases). From germline, CDR1 is MNHEY and CDR2 SMNVEV (reference sequence). Trimming pared 7 bases from V and 2 bases from J, leaving 17 bases between. This CDR3 has 15 residues.

V is TRBV18 and J is TRBJ2-3, with a possible D match to TRBD2 (6 bases). The germline gives CDR1 KGHSH, CDR2 LQKENI. The CDR3 is 14 amino acids. Trimming pared 7 bases from V and 1 base from J, leaving 12 bases between. The CDR3 sequence is CASFTGGGTDTQYF. DNA for the CDR3: TGTGCCAGCTTCACCGGCGGGGGCACAGATACGCAGTATTTT. The full variable domain, rest sourced from reference TRBV18 and TRBJ2-3, is NAGVMQNPRHLVRRRGQEARLRCSPMKGHSHVYWYRQLPEEGLKFMVYLQKENIIDESGMPKERFSAEFPKEGPSILRIQQVVRGDSAAYFCASFTGGGTDTQYFGPGTRLTVL.

The chain uses TRBV27 and TRBJ2-1; a weak D match, TRBD2 (5 bases). The V end was cut by 6 bases, the J end by 3 bases, with 9 bases between. CDR1 is MNHEY, CDR2 SMNVEV, per germline (reference sequence). This CDR3 is 13 amino acids long. The DNA for the CDR3 is TGTGCCAGCAGCCGTGACTACTACAATGAGCAGTTCTTC. As protein: CASSRDYYNEQFF.

J is TRBJ2-1 and V is TRBV4-2, with TRBD2 matching 7 bases. Germline loops: CDR1 LGHNA, CDR2 YNFKEQ. The junction had 5 bases not matched to a gene; V was cut back by 1 base and J by 5 bases. The CDR3 is made up of 15 amino acids. Here the CDR3 DNA reads TGTGCCAGCAGCCAAGTGTCCCTAGCGGACAATGAGCAGTTCTTC. Translation gives CASSQVSLADNEQFF.

V and J are TRBV27 and TRBJ2-3; TRBD2 agrees at 10 bases. The CDR3 runs 18 residues. The ends lost 2 bases at V and 4 bases at J; junction bases unmatched: 12. Germline CDR1 reads MNHEY; CDR2 reads SMNVEV (reference sequence). CDR3 loop: CASSLIQLGLASADTQYF. The CDR3 DNA reads TGTGCCAGCAGTTTAATCCAGTTGGGACTAGCGAGCGCAGATACGCAGTATTTT.

The chain has TRBV10-1 and TRBJ2-6; 7 nucleotides agree with TRBD1. The CDR3 length is 17 residues. The trim removed 4 bases at V and 2 bases at J, leaving 8 bases unmatched. From germline, CDR1 is WNHNN and CDR2 SYGVQD (reference sequence). CDR3 protein: CASSAATGKTGANVLTF. The DNA for the CDR3 is TGCGCCAGCAGTGCGGCGACAGGGAAGACTGGGGCCAACGTCCTGACTTTC.

The rearrangement links TRBV20-1 to TRBJ2-7, with D perhaps TRBD1 (7 bases). This CDR3 spans 11 amino acids. The V end lost 6 bases, the J end lost 4 bases, and 10 bases lay between the germline ends. Germline-derived CDR1 and CDR2 are DFQATT and SNEGSKA (reference sequence). In DNA, the CDR3 is TGCAGTGCGGGGGGACAGTACGAGCAGTACTTC. Translation: CSAGGQYEQYF.

The V gene is TRBV11-3, the J gene TRBJ2-3; 9 bases map to TRBD1. The junction had 16 bases not matched to a gene; V was cut back by 3 bases and J by 6 bases. CDR3 length: 18 residues. Germline V gives CDR1 SGHNT, CDR2 YENEEA. The CDR3, as DNA: TGTGCCAGCAGCTTGGGACTACCGGGACAGGGAGTTTTGGATACGCAGTATTTT. It specifies CASSLGLPGQGVLDTQYF.

J is TRBJ2-3 and V is TRBV7-3; no clear D. CDR1 is SGHTA and CDR2 is FQGTGA in the germline V gene. The CDR3 is 11 amino acids. V lost 5 bases and J 3 bases, leaving 3 bases between the germline ends. CDR3 residues: CASSRTDTQYF. The CDR3 nucleotides are TGTGCCAGCAGCCGTACAGATACGCAGTATTTT.

This clone was seen only once. The J gene is TRBJ2-1, the V gene TRBV30; 9 positions agree with TRBD2. Germline CDR1 GTSNPN, CDR2 SVGIG (reference sequence). The CDR3 spans 15 residues. V dropped 0 bases and J dropped 6; count of bases not matched to a gene: 6. CDR3 nucleotides: TGTGCCTGGAGTGTACGGCTAGCGGGAAGCAATGAGCAGTTCTTC. Residues: CAWSVRLAGSNEQFF.

The chain is built from TRBV27 and TRBJ2-7, with D unresolved. Per the germline V gene, CDR1 is MNHEY and CDR2 is SMNVEV (reference sequence). The germline V and J ends were trimmed by 7 bases and 7 bases, with 17 bases remaining between them. The CDR3 runs to 13 residues. The CDR3 DNA sequence: TGTGCCAGCAAACCTACTGTTTACGAGGAGCAGTACTTC. Translation gives CASKPTVYEEQYF.

This rearrangement joins TRBV4-3 to TRBJ2-2; tentatively, D is TRBD2 (6 bases). The V end was cut by 0 bases, the J end by 3 bases, with 8 bases between. This CDR3 is built from 15 residues. The germline CDR1 and CDR2 sequences are LGHNA and YSLEER. CDR3 sequence (DNA): TGCGCCAGCAGCCAAGATGGGGGGTACACCGGGGAGCTGTTTTTT. Amino acids: CASSQDGGYTGELFF.

The chain couples TRBV11-2 to TRBJ1-2; TRBD1 matches 10 bases. Trimming at V came to 3 bases and at J to 8 bases, leaving 12 bases not matched to a gene. Per the germline V gene, CDR1 is SGHAT and CDR2 is FQNNGV. This CDR3 has 16 residues. CDR3 sequence: CASSFRTGTGVWGYTF. The CDR3 region has the DNA TGTGCCAGCAGCTTTCGAACCGGGACAGGGGTTTGGGGCTACACCTTC.

The chain uses TRBV27 and TRBJ1-6; D is perhaps TRBD1 (5 bases). V shed 7 bases and J shed 9 bases, with 16 bases lying between them. The CDR3 length is 14 residues. Germline V gene sequence: CDR1 MNHEY, CDR2 SMNVEV (reference sequence). This CDR3 reads CASNFNGGSSPLHF. The CDR3 nucleotides are TGTGCCAGCAACTTCAACGGGGGGAGTTCACCCCTCCACTTT.

The chain is built from TRBV18 and TRBJ2-7; perhaps TRBD1 as D (6 bases). From germline, CDR1 is KGHSH and CDR2 LQKENI. V gave up 1 base and J gave up 4 bases, with 8 bases separating them. This CDR3 comprises 13 residues. The CDR3 DNA sequence: TGTGCCAGCTCACCACAGGGGGTGTACGAGCAGTACTTC. The encoded protein is CASSPQGVYEQYF.

The chain links TRBV19 to TRBJ1-5; D may be TRBD1 (6 bases). CDR1 and CDR2 (germline): LNHDA, SQIVND (reference sequence). Deletions cut 10 bases from V and 3 bases from J, with 13 bases between. The CDR3 consists of 13 residues. The CDR3 sequence is CATLDRINQPQHF. The CDR3 region has the DNA TGTGCCACCTTAGACAGGATCAATCAGCCCCAGCATTTT.

This rearrangement joins TRBV27 to TRBJ2-7, with 9 bases fitting TRBD2. From germline, CDR1 is MNHEY and CDR2 SMNVEV (reference sequence). CDR3 length: 13 amino acids. Trimming removed 7 bases from V and 6 bases from J; junction bases left unmatched: 7. The CDR3 bases are TGTGCCAGCAAGTCCCTAGCGGGAATCGAGCAGTACTTC. Translation: CASKSLAGIEQYF.

The chain carries TRBV28 and TRBJ2-1, with TRBD2 matching 8 bases. Germline CDR1 MDHEN, CDR2 SYDVKM. V lost 7 bases and J lost 1; bases outside the gene matches: 6. CDR3 size: 15 residues. CDR3 in DNA: TGTGCCAGCACCGGGGGGGCCGAATCCTACAATGAGCAGTTCTTC. Translation: CASTGGAESYNEQFF.

The genes are TRBV28 and TRBJ2-3; 7 positions match TRBD2. Germline CDR1 and CDR2: MDHEN and SYDVKM. Trimming took 5 bases from V and 2 from J; bases not matched to a gene: 16. The CDR3 covers 18 residues. The CDR3 nucleotides read TGTGCCAGCAGTCCTCGACTAGCCTCCAACTTCTACACAGATACGCAGTATTTT. Protein product: CASSPRLASNFYTDTQYF.

This clone was picked up a small number of times. The J gene is TRBJ2-1, the V gene TRBV9, with 10 nucleotides matching TRBD2. The CDR3 runs 15 residues. Per the germline V gene, CDR1 is SGDLS and CDR2 is YYNGEE. V shed 2 bases and J 6 bases; nucleotides not matched to a gene: 5. Here the CDR3 reads CASSVRLAGVNEQFF. For the CDR3, the DNA is TGTGCCAGCAGCGTCAGGCTAGCGGGAGTCAATGAGCAGTTCTTC.

This sequence joins TRBV28 and TRBJ1-5, with 10 bases that match TRBD1. CDR1 MDHEN and CDR2 SYDVKM come from the germline V gene. The CDR3 has 18 residues. With V trimmed by 6 bases and J by 2 bases, 13 bases remained unmatched. In nucleotides, the CDR3 is TGTGCCAGCAGCAGGAGGACAGGGGGGATTGGGGGCAATCAGCCCCAGCATTTT. It yields the protein CASSRRTGGIGGNQPQHF.

This rearrangement joins TRBV4-1 to TRBJ1-5; 11 nucleotides line up with TRBD1. The CDR3 runs 16 residues. V lost 5 bases, J lost 4 bases, and 7 bases stayed unmatched. The germline V gene has CDR1 MGHRA and CDR2 YSYEKL. The DNA of the CDR3 is TGCGCCAGCAGCTATGGACAGGGGGCGGAAAATCAGCCCCAGCATTTT. Its translation is CASSYGQGAENQPQHF.

The chain links TRBV6-2 or TRBV6-3 to TRBJ2-1; 10 bases agree with TRBD1. The germline gives CDR1 MNHEY, CDR2 SVGEGT. The CDR3 extends over 17 amino acids. V lost 2 bases and J lost 3; bases outside the gene matches: 7. The CDR3 spells CASSYRGRTGGYNEQFF. CDR3 sequence (DNA): TGTGCCAGCAGTTACCGGGGGCGGACAGGGGGCTACAATGAGCAGTTCTTC.

This chain connects TRBV7-2 to TRBJ1-1, with D perhaps matching TRBD1 (5 bases). V dropped 2 bases and J dropped 0 bases, with 10 bases sitting between them. This CDR3 region has 15 residues. Germline assignment: CDR1 SGHTA and CDR2 FQGNSA. The CDR3 sequence: CASSLFGGMNTEAFF. The CDR3 region has the DNA TGTGCCAGCAGCTTATTCGGGGGGATGAACACTGAAGCTTTCTTT. The complete variable domain, with remaining parts taken from reference TRBV7-2 and TRBJ1-1, reads GAGVSQSPSNKVTEKGKDVELRCDPISGHTALYWYRQSLGQGLEFLIYFQGNSAPDKSGLPSDRFSAERTGGSVSTLTIQRTQQEDSAVYLCASSLFGGMNTEAFFGQGTRLTVV.

In its sample, this clone was seen a few times. V usage is TRBV2 and J usage is TRBJ1-1; D is perhaps TRBD1 (5 bases). CDR1 is SNHLY and CDR2 is FYNNEI in the germline V gene. V lost 6 bases, J lost 3 bases, and 14 bases lay in between. The CDR3 extends over 14 amino acids. The CDR3: CASRVDIDHTEAFF. The CDR3 DNA follows: TGTGCCAGCAGGGTGGACATAGATCACACTGAAGCTTTCTTT.

The chain joins TRBV11-3 to TRBJ1-2, with TRBD1 matching 8 bases. CDR1 and CDR2 from the germline V gene are SGHNT and YENEEA. Trimming removed 6 bases from V and 4 bases from J; junction bases left unmatched: 19. There are 18 residues in the CDR3. The DNA of the CDR3 is TGTGCCAGCAGGGGTTCCGGGACAGGTCACCTAGGGCGCTATGGCTACACCTTC. It specifies CASRGSGTGHLGRYGYTF.

Written as DNA, the CDR3 is TGTGCCAGCAGCCCCGGACTAGCGGGATATTTACGGGATGAGCAGTTCTTC. Its translation is CASSPGLAGYLRDEQFF. This rearrangement joins TRBV14 to TRBJ2-1, with 12 bases identical to TRBD2. Looked up from germline, CDR1 is SGHDN and CDR2 is FVKESK. The V and J ends lost 4 bases and 8 bases, in that order; junction bases with no gene match: 12. The CDR3 runs to 17 residues.